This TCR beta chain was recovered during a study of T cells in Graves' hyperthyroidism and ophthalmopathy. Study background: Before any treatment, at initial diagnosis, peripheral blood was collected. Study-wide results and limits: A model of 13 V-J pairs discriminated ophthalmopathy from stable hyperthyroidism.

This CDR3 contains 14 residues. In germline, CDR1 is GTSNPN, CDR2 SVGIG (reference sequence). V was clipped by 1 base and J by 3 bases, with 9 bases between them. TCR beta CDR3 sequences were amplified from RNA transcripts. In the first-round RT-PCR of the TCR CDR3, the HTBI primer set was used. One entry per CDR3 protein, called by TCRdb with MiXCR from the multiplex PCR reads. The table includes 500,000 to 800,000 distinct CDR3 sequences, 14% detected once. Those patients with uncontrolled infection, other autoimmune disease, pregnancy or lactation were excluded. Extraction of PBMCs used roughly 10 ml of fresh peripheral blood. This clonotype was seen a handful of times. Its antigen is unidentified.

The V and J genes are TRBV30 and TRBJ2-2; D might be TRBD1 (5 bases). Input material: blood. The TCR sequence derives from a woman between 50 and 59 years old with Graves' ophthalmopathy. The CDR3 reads CAWSGGPHTGELFF. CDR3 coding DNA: TGTGCCTGGAGTGGGGGCCCACACACCGGGGAGCTGTTTTTT.